The clone carrying this T cell receptor (beta chain) was counted between two and nine times. Its target is not known. This entry is derived from a study of cytomegalovirus exposure and HLA in healthy donors. Germline V CDR1 and CDR2: MNHEY, SMNVEV (reference sequence). The length of the CDR3 is 13 residues. The ends were cut back, 4 bases at V and 2 bases at J, with 8 bases in the middle. The study ran its PCR with 60 Vbeta and 13 Jbeta primers. Clones were read by immunoSEQ multiplex PCR, and TCRdb kept only the in-frame ones, dropping some. Among roughly 260,000 clones listed, approximately 85% were seen once. Study results and caveats: 87-base-pair reads could not separate some V segments, including TRBV6-2 and TRBV6-3. Later work found most CMV-associated TCR beta chains apparently HLA-restricted. In a later analysis, HLA-associated TCR beta chains were more clonally expanded than equally common others. Analysis performed later found over 15,000 TCR beta sequences associated with HLA alleles at 0.05 false discovery rate.

The sequence was obtained from a woman aged 40 to 55 in good health and CMV-seropositive. V is TRBV27 and J is TRBJ1-2; possibly TRBD1 for D (5 bases). Sequencing was carried out using PBMCs. The CDR3 DNA follows: TGTGCCAGCAGTTCCAGGGAAAACTATGGCTACACCTTC. Protein: CASSSRENYGYTF.